The rows below give T cell receptor beta chains drawn from one sample of a study of T-cell memory formation after mild COVID-19. TCRdb re-derived calls from the 5' RACE reads in MiXCR, one entry per CDR3 protein. In the table there are around 530,000 distinct CDR3 sequences, roughly 20% of which are singletons. The sample was PBMCs or a T cell subset sorted from them (not recorded which). These receptors were taken from an adult woman who had mild COVID-19 (a few samples of this study predate the infection). Cell type and time point are not known. The CDR3 runs from the conserved cysteine through the conserved F or W. Each record gives: CDR3 protein, CDR3 DNA, J gene, D gene, clone size, V gene. D genes are given only for firm matches. The size entry is marked missing in some rows and otherwise reads once, few, many or a size class.

CDR3aa: CASSSDYGGFEQFF
CDR3nt: TGTGCCAGCAGCTCAGACTATGGGGGCTTTGAGCAGTTCTTC
j_gene: TRBJ2-1
d_gene: -
abundance: -
v_gene: TRBV11-1

CDR3aa: CASSRTSGRWDEQFF
CDR3nt: TGTGCCAGCAGCCGAACTAGCGGGAGGTGGGATGAGCAGTTCTTC
j_gene: TRBJ2-1
d_gene: TRBD2
abundance: few
v_gene: TRBV7-3

CDR3aa: CASSFGDQEQYF
CDR3nt: TGTGCCAGCAGCTTTGGGGACCAAGAGCAGTACTTC
j_gene: TRBJ2-7
d_gene: -
abundance: -
v_gene: TRBV5-6

CDR3aa: CASSLLGTGRQPQHF
CDR3nt: TGTGCCAGCAGCTTGTTGGGGACAGGGCGTCAGCCCCAGCATTTT
j_gene: TRBJ1-5
d_gene: TRBD1
abundance: -
v_gene: TRBV5-5

CDR3aa: CASSPDRGLTDTQYF
CDR3nt: TGTGCCAGCAGTCCGGACAGGGGGCTTACAGATACGCAGTATTTT
j_gene: TRBJ2-3
d_gene: TRBD1
abundance: few
v_gene: TRBV5-6

CDR3aa: CASSYRGHHNEQFF
CDR3nt: TGTGCCAGCAGTTACCGGGGACACCACAATGAGCAGTTCTTC
j_gene: TRBJ2-1
d_gene: -
abundance: -
v_gene: TRBV6-5

CDR3aa: CSARRGTSGSSYNEQFF
CDR3nt: TGCAGTGCTAGACGCGGGACTAGCGGGAGCTCCTACAATGAGCAGTTCTTC
j_gene: TRBJ2-1
d_gene: TRBD2
abundance: -
v_gene: TRBV20-1

CDR3aa: CASSYAGARNEQFF
CDR3nt: TGTGCCAGCAGTTACGCGGGGGCGAGGAATGAGCAGTTCTTC
j_gene: TRBJ2-1
d_gene: -
abundance: -
v_gene: TRBV6-2/TRBV6-3

CDR3aa: CASRTSGSMDTQYF
CDR3nt: TGCGCCAGCAGGACTAGCGGGAGTATGGATACGCAGTATTTT
j_gene: TRBJ2-3
d_gene: TRBD2
abundance: few
v_gene: TRBV5-1

CDR3aa: CASSSFSGVSGETQYF
CDR3nt: TGTGCCAGCAGCTCGTTCTCAGGGGTGTCGGGAGAGACCCAGTACTTC
j_gene: TRBJ2-5
d_gene: -
abundance: few
v_gene: TRBV7-2

CDR3aa: CATSDLRSSGSGEQYF
CDR3nt: TGTGCCACCAGTGATTTGCGGTCTAGCGGGAGCGGCGAGCAGTACTTC
j_gene: TRBJ2-7
d_gene: TRBD2
abundance: few
v_gene: TRBV24-1

CDR3aa: CATRGSGSTEAFF
CDR3nt: TGTGCCACCAGAGGGTCTGGGAGCACTGAAGCTTTCTTT
j_gene: TRBJ1-1
d_gene: -
abundance: few
v_gene: TRBV24-1

CDR3aa: CAWSGAAVNQPQHF
CDR3nt: TGTGCCTGGAGTGGGGCAGCCGTTAATCAGCCCCAGCATTTT
j_gene: TRBJ1-5
d_gene: -
abundance: -
v_gene: TRBV30

CDR3aa: CASSFHSDWMEEQFF
CDR3nt: TGTGCCAGCAGTTTTCACAGTGACTGGATGGAGGAGCAGTTCTTC
j_gene: TRBJ2-1
d_gene: -
abundance: -
v_gene: TRBV2

CDR3aa: CAWSPPGKNSPLHF
CDR3nt: TGTGCCTGGAGTCCTCCAGGGAAGAATTCACCCCTCCACTTT
j_gene: TRBJ1-6
d_gene: -
abundance: few
v_gene: TRBV30

CDR3aa: CASSPLGENYGYTF
CDR3nt: TGTGCCAGCAGTCCCCTAGGGGAGAACTATGGCTACACCTTC
j_gene: TRBJ1-2
d_gene: -
abundance: many
v_gene: TRBV27

CDR3aa: CASRSFTSGSETQYF
CDR3nt: TGTGCCAGCAGGTCGTTCACTAGCGGGAGTGAGACCCAGTACTTC
j_gene: TRBJ2-5
d_gene: TRBD2
abundance: few
v_gene: TRBV7-6

CDR3aa: CSALRTHEQYF
CDR3nt: TGCAGTGCCCTCCGGACCCACGAGCAGTACTTC
j_gene: TRBJ2-7
d_gene: -
abundance: -
v_gene: TRBV20-1

CDR3aa: CSARDSGRANGELFF
CDR3nt: TGCAGTGCTAGAGATAGCGGGAGGGCCAACGGGGAGCTGTTTTTT
j_gene: TRBJ2-2
d_gene: TRBD2
abundance: -
v_gene: TRBV20-1

CDR3aa: CASSLVRIYNEQFF
CDR3nt: TGTGCCAGCAGCCTAGTACGGATCTACAATGAGCAGTTCTTC
j_gene: TRBJ2-1
d_gene: -
abundance: -
v_gene: TRBV3-1

CDR3aa: CASSLDDVYNEQFF
CDR3nt: TGCGCCAGCAGCTTGGATGATGTTTACAATGAGCAGTTCTTC
j_gene: TRBJ2-1
d_gene: -
abundance: -
v_gene: TRBV5-1

CDR3aa: CSGWGEGELYEQYF
CDR3nt: TGCAGTGGCTGGGGAGAGGGGGAACTTTACGAGCAGTACTTC
j_gene: TRBJ2-7
d_gene: -
abundance: few
v_gene: TRBV20-1

CDR3aa: CASKPQGNGYTF
CDR3nt: TGTGCCAGCAAGCCCCAGGGAAATGGCTACACCTTC
j_gene: TRBJ1-2
d_gene: -
abundance: few
v_gene: TRBV12-3/TRBV12-4

CDR3aa: CASSFGTADSPLHF
CDR3nt: TGCGCCAGCAGCTTCGGGACGGCCGATTCACCCCTCCACTTT
j_gene: TRBJ1-6
d_gene: -
abundance: -
v_gene: TRBV5-1

CDR3aa: CASSLGLMVKEFF
CDR3nt: TGTGCCAGCAGCTTAGGTCTGATGGTAAAGGAGTTCTTC
j_gene: TRBJ2-1
d_gene: -
abundance: few
v_gene: TRBV7-2

CDR3aa: CASSWDGSADTQYF
CDR3nt: TGTGCCAGCAGTTGGGACGGGAGTGCAGATACGCAGTATTTT
j_gene: TRBJ2-3
d_gene: -
abundance: -
v_gene: TRBV12-3/TRBV12-4

CDR3aa: CASSSDGTSFYEQYF
CDR3nt: TGTGCCAGCAGCTCCGATGGGACTAGCTTCTACGAGCAGTACTTC
j_gene: TRBJ2-7
d_gene: TRBD2
abundance: -
v_gene: TRBV7-9

CDR3aa: CASSPSRDRDPSGQPQHF
CDR3nt: TGTGCCAGCAGTCCAAGCCGGGACAGGGACCCATCAGGTCAGCCCCAGCATTTT
j_gene: TRBJ1-5
d_gene: TRBD1
abundance: few
v_gene: TRBV12-3/TRBV12-4

CDR3aa: CATSATDTGELFF
CDR3nt: TGTGCCACCAGTGCGACGGACACCGGGGAGCTGTTTTTT
j_gene: TRBJ2-2
d_gene: -
abundance: -
v_gene: TRBV24-1

CDR3aa: CSVVKDRGLAEQFF
CDR3nt: TGCAGCGTTGTAAAGGACAGGGGGCTAGCTGAGCAGTTCTTC
j_gene: TRBJ2-1
d_gene: TRBD1
abundance: -
v_gene: TRBV29-1